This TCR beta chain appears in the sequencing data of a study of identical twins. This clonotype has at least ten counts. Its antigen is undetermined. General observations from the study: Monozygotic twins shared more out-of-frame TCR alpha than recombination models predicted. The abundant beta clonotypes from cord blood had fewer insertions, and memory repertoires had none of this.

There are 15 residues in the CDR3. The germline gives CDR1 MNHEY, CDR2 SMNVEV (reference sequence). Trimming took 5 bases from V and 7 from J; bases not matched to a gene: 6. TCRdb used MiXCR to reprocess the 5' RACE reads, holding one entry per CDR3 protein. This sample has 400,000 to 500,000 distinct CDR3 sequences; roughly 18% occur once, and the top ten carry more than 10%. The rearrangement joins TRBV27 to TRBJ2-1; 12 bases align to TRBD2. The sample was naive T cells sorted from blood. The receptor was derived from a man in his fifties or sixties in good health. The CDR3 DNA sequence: TGTGCCAGCAGTATCCTAGCGGGAGGGCGAAATGAGCAGTTCTTC. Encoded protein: CASSILAGGRNEQFF.